The following is a T cell receptor beta chain sequence with its context. The data stem from a study of blood T cell repertoires in COVID-19. Study processing details: Nucleated cell counts were estimated from reference gene primer amplification. Generated by immunoSEQ multiplex PCR, the TCRdb table keeps only in-frame clones and is missing some. Clone size and the V and J calls come from that table; the DNA yielded D and trimming. The sample records 130,000 to 150,000 clones, roughly four fifths being singletons. This sequence was found in a human donor with acute or convalescent COVID-19. The donor label of this sample is uncertain. Sequencing input: peripheral blood.

CDR3 residues: CASSLTGANTEAFF. For the CDR3, the DNA is TGTGCCAGCAGCTTAACAGGAGCCAACACTGAAGCTTTCTTT. This chain joins TRBV7-9 and TRBJ1-1, with a weak D call TRBD1 (5 bases). With 2 bases removed from V and 2 bases from J, the gap between germline ends came to 9 bases. Germline CDR1 is SEHNR and CDR2 is FQNEAQ (reference sequence). The CDR3 is 14 amino acids.